Each of the 3 T cell receptor beta chains below was sequenced from the same sample in a study of T cell responses to AZD1222 COVID-19 vaccine. Clones were sequenced by immunoSEQ multiplex PCR, and TCRdb holds only the in-frame ones, with some missing. The sample includes almost 95,000 clones, about 85% of them seen just once. The sample in question was peripheral blood, obtained 28 days after the second AZD1222 dose. The receptors here all came from an adult who received the AZD1222 COVID-19 vaccine.

The CDR3 nucleotides are TGTGCCAGCAGCTTATGGCAGGCAACTAATGAAAAACTGTTTTTT. Amino acids: CASSLWQATNEKLFF. The chain has TRBV5-8 and TRBJ1-4; D not certain. CDR1 and CDR2 from the germline V gene are SGHTS and YDEGEE. The CDR3 spans 15 residues. Trimming cost V 2 bases and J 0 bases, with 8 bases left between them.

This sequence joins TRBV5-4 and TRBJ2-5; 12 nucleotides align to TRBD2. The CDR3 covers 16 residues. Germline CDR1 and CDR2: SGHNT and YYREEE (reference sequence). Trimming cost V 4 bases and J 0 bases; bases outside gene matches: 4. The CDR3 spells CASSTWTSGDQETQYF. The DNA of the CDR3 is TGTGCCAGCAGCACCTGGACTAGCGGGGACCAAGAGACCCAGTACTTC.

The V and J genes are TRBV19 and TRBJ2-1, with TRBD1 matching over 7 bases. This CDR3 has 15 residues. V was pared by 4 bases and J by 2 bases, with 5 bases of the junction left unmatched. Germline CDR1 and CDR2: LNHDA and SQIVND (reference sequence). The DNA for the CDR3 is TGTGCCAGTAGTAGCAGGGGGAATGCCTACAATGAGCAGTTCTTC. Translation: CASSSRGNAYNEQFF.